Below are 13 T cell receptor beta chains sequenced from a single sample in a study of response to subunit inactivated influenza vaccine. TCRdb redid the calling of the RT-PCR reads with MiXCR, one entry per CDR3 protein. The top ten hold about an eighth of the sample, which has under 550,000 distinct CDR3 sequences, about 8% seen once. This specimen was PBMCs from blood, taken 23 months after vaccination. The receptors originated from a man between 45 and 75 years old who received an inactivated influenza vaccine.

This clonotype occurred a few times. The gene calls are TRBV6-5 and TRBJ2-3, with D unclear. The CDR3 is 13 amino acids. Between the trimmed V and J ends, which lost 2 bases and 6 bases, there was a span of 9 bases. The germline V gene encodes CDR1 MNHEY and CDR2 SVGAGI. In DNA form, the CDR3 reads TGTGCCAGCAGTTACACGCCCCGGGATACGCAGTATTTT. It specifies CASSYTPRDTQYF.

Note on this clonotype: Sequence at one end of the junction differs from germline and may be a read error. This CDR3 is CASSDSNRMFNYGYTF. CDR3 in DNA: TGTGCCAGCAGTGACTCAAACAGGATGTTTAACTATGGCTACACCTTC. The chain has TRBV6-5 and TRBJ1-2, with D maybe TRBD1 (5 bases). The V gene's germline CDR1 is MNHEY and CDR2 SVGAGI. CDR3 length: 16 residues.

This chain uses TRBV6-2 or TRBV6-3 with TRBJ1-1; no clear D gene. V gave up 6 bases and J gave up 0 bases, with 14 bases separating them. Germline assignment: CDR1 MNHEY and CDR2 SVGEGT. This CDR3 contains 15 residues. The CDR3 DNA follows: TGTGCCAGCAGAGCCTTGGGTGGCCTGAACACTGAAGCTTTCTTT. This sequence encodes CASRALGGLNTEAFF.

This clonotype was detected many times. The V call is TRBV20-1, the J call TRBJ2-1; a weak D match, TRBD2 (7 bases). The germline V and J ends were trimmed by 5 bases and 8 bases, with 19 bases remaining between them. The CDR3 loop spans 14 amino acids. Germline V gene data show CDR1 as DFQATT and CDR2 as SNEGSKA (reference sequence). In DNA form, the CDR3 reads TGCAGTGCTCACCGGCGGGGGCACCAAGATGAGCAGTTCTTC. Amino acids: CSAHRRGHQDEQFF.

This clonotype was seen only a few times. The chain combines TRBV7-2 with TRBJ1-2; D gene uncertain. V was pared by 2 bases and J by 4 bases, with 14 bases between. In germline, CDR1 is SGHTA, CDR2 FQGNSA. This CDR3 is 15 amino acids long. CDR3 nucleotides: TGTGCCAGCAGCTTAACACCTCTCGAGGGCTATGGCTACACCTTC. As protein: CASSLTPLEGYGYTF.

This clonotype was counted ten times or more. The chain joins TRBV12-3 or TRBV12-4 to TRBJ2-2; a possible D gene is TRBD1 (6 bases). The length of the CDR3 is 16 residues. Trimming took 3 bases from V and 0 from J, leaving 11 bases between them. The CDR3 reads CASSLTGQTNTGELFF. The CDR3 nucleotides are TGTGCCAGCAGTTTGACAGGCCAGACGAACACCGGGGAGCTGTTTTTT.

This clonotype appeared a few times. V and J are TRBV15 and TRBJ2-2; 7 bases are a match to TRBD1. The germline V gene has CDR1 LNHNV and CDR2 YYDKDF (reference sequence). The CDR3 consists of 16 residues. The junction had 5 bases not matched to a gene; V was cut back by 0 bases and J by 4 bases. In DNA form, the CDR3 reads TGTGCCACCAGCAGAGAGACAGGGCTTTTCACCGGGGAGCTGTTTTTT. This codes for CATSRETGLFTGELFF.

The chain uses TRBV3-1 and TRBJ2-1; 10 nucleotides match TRBD2. The germline V gene encodes CDR1 LGHDT and CDR2 YNNKEL (reference sequence). The CDR3 contains 14 residues. With V trimmed by 1 base and J by 10 bases, 4 bases remained unmatched. The CDR3, as DNA: TGTGCCAGCAGCCAAGTGGGACTAGCGACCGAGCAGTTCTTC. It translates to CASSQVGLATEQFF.

V is TRBV20-1 and J is TRBJ2-2; D uncertain. This CDR3 is 16 amino acids long. Trimming cost V 4 bases and J 1 base, with 16 bases left between them. The germline CDR1 and CDR2 sequences are DFQATT and SNEGSKA (reference sequence). Here the CDR3 reads CSAIPVVGENTGELFF. In nucleotides, the CDR3 is TGCAGTGCTATCCCCGTTGTTGGGGAGAACACCGGGGAGCTGTTTTTT.

This clonotype has a handful of counts. The chain couples TRBV6-1 to TRBJ2-7; TRBD1 agrees at 7 bases. V lost 6 bases and J lost 2; bases outside the gene matches: 10. This CDR3 has 15 residues. CDR1 is MNHNS, CDR2 SASEGT, per germline. This CDR3 reads CASRGGRGITYEQYF. The CDR3 DNA follows: TGTGCCAGCAGAGGGGGCAGGGGTATTACCTACGAGCAGTACTTC.

This clonotype came up a few times. This chain links TRBV7-2 with TRBJ2-7, with 7 bases that match TRBD1. V dropped 6 bases and J dropped 2; count of bases not matched to a gene: 7. CDR1 is SGHTA, CDR2 FQGNSA, per germline. CDR3 length equals 14 residues. The CDR3 nucleotides read TGTGCCAGCAGAAGGGACAGAGAAACCTACGAGCAGTACTTC. Its translation is CASRRDRETYEQYF.

The sample holds a few counts of this clonotype. The V gene is TRBV6-1, the J gene TRBJ2-3; D gene unclear. CDR1 is MNHNS, CDR2 SASEGT, per germline. The CDR3 consists of 14 residues. V was clipped by 8 bases and J by 1 base, with 13 bases between them. As DNA, the CDR3 is TGTGCCAGCGTCTCGACGGAACGCACAGATACGCAGTATTTT. It is translated as CASVSTERTDTQYF.

The rearrangement joins TRBV10-3 to TRBJ2-7, with a possible D match to TRBD1 (5 bases). Per germline, CDR1 ENHRY and CDR2 SYGVKD. V lost 3 bases to trimming and J lost 2 bases, with 8 bases between them. This CDR3 is built from 13 residues. CDR3 sequence (DNA): TGTGCCATCAGTGACCGACAGCCCTACGAGCAGTACTTC. Its translation: CAISDRQPYEQYF.